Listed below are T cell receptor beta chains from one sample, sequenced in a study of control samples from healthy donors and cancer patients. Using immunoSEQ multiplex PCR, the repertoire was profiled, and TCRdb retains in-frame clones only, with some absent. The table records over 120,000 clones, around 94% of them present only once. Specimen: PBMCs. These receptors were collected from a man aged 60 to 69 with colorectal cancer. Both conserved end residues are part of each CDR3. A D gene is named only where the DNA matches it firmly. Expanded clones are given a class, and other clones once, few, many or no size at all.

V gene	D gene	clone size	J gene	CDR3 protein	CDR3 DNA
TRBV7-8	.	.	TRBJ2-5	CASSLGSNQETQYF	TGTGCCAGCAGCTTAGGGAGTAACCAAGAGACCCAGTACTTC
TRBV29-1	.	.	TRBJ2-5	CSVAVQETQYF	TGCAGCGTTGCTGTCCAAGAGACCCAGTACTTC
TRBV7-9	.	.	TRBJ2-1	CASSLEGSYNEQFF	TGTGCCAGCAGCTTGGAGGGTAGCTACAATGAGCAGTTCTTC
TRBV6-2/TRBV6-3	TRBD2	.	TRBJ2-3	CASSLPPLAGVTDTQYF	TGTGCCAGCAGTCTTCCTCCGCTAGCGGGGGTCACAGATACGCAGTATTTT
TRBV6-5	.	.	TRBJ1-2	CASSPGWRPNYGYTF	TGTGCCAGCAGCCCGGGGTGGCGTCCTAACTATGGCTACACCTTC
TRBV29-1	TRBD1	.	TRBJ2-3	CSVPDRDRADTQYF	TGCAGTGTCCCTGACAGGGATCGTGCAGATACGCAGTATTTT
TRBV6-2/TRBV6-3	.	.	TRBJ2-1	CASSPWTQSSYNEQFF	TGTGCCAGCAGCCCTTGGACTCAGAGCTCCTACAATGAGCAGTTCTTC
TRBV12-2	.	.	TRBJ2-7	CASRLAQDGSYEQYF	TGTGCAAGTCGCTTAGCTCAGGACGGTTCCTACGAGCAGTACTTC
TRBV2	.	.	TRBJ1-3	CASSDSPSSGNTIYF	TGTGCCAGCAGTGATTCGCCCAGCTCTGGAAACACCATATATTTT
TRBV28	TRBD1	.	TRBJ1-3	CASSLGTGNGNTIYF	TGTGCCAGCAGTTTAGGGACAGGGAACGGAAACACCATATATTTT
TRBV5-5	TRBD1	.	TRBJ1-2	CASSFTGTGIDYGYTF	TGTGCCAGCAGCTTTACCGGGACAGGGATTGACTATGGCTACACCTTC
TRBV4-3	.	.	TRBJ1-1	CASSQSDGPNTEAFF	TGCGCCAGCAGCCAATCGGACGGCCCGAACACTGAAGCTTTCTTT
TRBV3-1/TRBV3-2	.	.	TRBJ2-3	CASSPGTNTDTQYF	TGTGCCAGCAGCCCCGGGACAAACACAGATACGCAGTATTTT
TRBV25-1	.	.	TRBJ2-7	CASSAGDTYEQYF	TGTGCCAGCAGTGCAGGGGATACCTACGAGCAGTACTTC
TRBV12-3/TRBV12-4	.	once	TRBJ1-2	CASSFLGSYGYTF	TGTGCCAGCAGTTTTTTGGGAAGCTATGGCTACACCTTC
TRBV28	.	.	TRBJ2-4	CASTWGQAKNIQYF	TGTGCCAGCACCTGGGGACAAGCCAAAAACATTCAGTACTTC
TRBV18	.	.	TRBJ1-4	CASSPGIREKLFF	TGTGCCAGCTCGCCAGGTATTCGGGAAAAACTGTTTTTT
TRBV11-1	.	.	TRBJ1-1	CASSFSNTEAFF	TGTGCCAGCAGCTTCAGTAACACTGAAGCTTTCTTT
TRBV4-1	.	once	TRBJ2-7	CASSQGDKHYEQYF	TGCGCCAGCAGCCAAGGCGACAAACACTACGAGCAGTACTTC
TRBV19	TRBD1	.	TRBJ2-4	CASSQGAVMAKNIQYF	TGTGCCAGTAGCCAGGGGGCGGTGATGGCCAAAAACATTCAGTACTTC
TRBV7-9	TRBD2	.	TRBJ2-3	CASSSSGGARVTDTQYF	TGTGCCAGCAGCTCTAGCGGGGGGGCGAGGGTGACAGATACGCAGTATTTT
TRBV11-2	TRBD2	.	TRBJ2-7	CASSHSGESSYEQYF	TGTGCCAGCAGCCATAGCGGGGAAAGCTCCTACGAGCAGTACTTC
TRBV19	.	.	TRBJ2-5	CASSPAQLSETQYF	TGTGCCAGTAGTCCGGCACAGCTTTCAGAGACCCAGTACTTC
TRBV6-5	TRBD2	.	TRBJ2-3	CASSYRAGGPKTQYF	TGTGCCAGCAGTTATCGAGCGGGGGGGCCGAAGACGCAGTATTTT
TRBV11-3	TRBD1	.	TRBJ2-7	CASSWGKGTGTYEQYF	TGTGCCAGCAGCTGGGGTAAGGGGACAGGGACCTACGAGCAGTACTTC
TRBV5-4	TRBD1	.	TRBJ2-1	CASSLAAGGFGGEQFF	TGTGCCAGCAGCTTGGCCGCAGGGGGCTTTGGGGGTGAGCAGTTCTTC
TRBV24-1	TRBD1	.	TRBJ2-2	CATSDRGQGGNTGELFF	TGTGCCACCAGTGACCGGGGACAGGGGGGGAACACCGGGGAGCTGTTTTTT
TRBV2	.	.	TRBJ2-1	CASMRWSYNEQFF	TGTGCCAGCATGCGGTGGTCCTACAATGAGCAGTTCTTC
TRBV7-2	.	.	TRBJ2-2	CASSLGVRGTGELFF	TGTGCCAGCAGCTTAGGGGTGAGGGGCACCGGGGAGCTGTTTTTT
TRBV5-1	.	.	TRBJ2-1	CASSLGAGDNEQFF	TGCGCCAGCAGCTTGGGGGCAGGGGACAATGAGCAGTTCTTC